A single sample is the source of the 9 T cell receptor beta chains below, sequenced in a study of T cell repertoires in cytomegalovirus infection. TCRdb fed the reads into MiXCR, producing one record per CDR3 protein. This table holds 290,000 or so distinct CDR3 sequences, about 23% found once. Sequencing was carried out using PBMCs. These receptor sequences come from a human donor in good health (CMV status not recorded). Some clones in this sample may be carry-over from other donors' samples.

There are a few counts of this clonotype. The chain joins TRBV20-1 to TRBJ1-1; no reliable D call. V lost 1 base, J lost 5 bases, and 11 bases lay in between. The germline V gene has CDR1 DFQATT and CDR2 SNEGSKA (reference sequence). This CDR3 comprises 13 residues. CDR3 coding DNA: TGCAGTGCTAGAGTCGTCGACGGAACTGAAGCTTTCTTT. This translates into CSARVVDGTEAFF.

This clonotype occurred a few times. The chain couples TRBV6-6 to TRBJ2-7; 7 bases map to TRBD1. The CDR3 has 15 residues. The V gene's germline CDR1 is MNHNY and CDR2 SVGAGI (reference sequence). V trimming: 2 bases; J trimming: 7 bases; junction bases outside the gene matches: 11. The CDR3 sequence: CASSYNEGARVEQYF. The CDR3 DNA follows: TGTGCCAGCAGTTACAACGAGGGGGCGCGTGTTGAGCAGTACTTC.

This clonotype was counted a few times. The rearrangement links TRBV2 to TRBJ2-5, with TRBD2 as a possible D gene (5 bases). The germline V and J ends were trimmed by 1 base and 0 bases, with 9 bases remaining between them. Germline V lookup: CDR1 SNHLY, CDR2 FYNNEI. This CDR3 has 15 residues. The CDR3 bases are TGTGCCAGCAGTGAAGAAAGAGCGGACCAAGAGACCCAGTACTTC. As protein: CASSEERADQETQYF. The variable domain in full, completed from reference TRBV2 and TRBJ2-5, reads EPEVTQTPSHQVTQMGQEVILRCVPISNHLYFYWYRQILGQKVEFLVSFYNNEISEKSEIFDDQFSVERPDGSNFTLKIRSTKLEDSAMYFCASSEERADQETQYFGPGTRLLVL.

This clonotype has a handful of counts. The rearrangement links TRBV10-3 to TRBJ2-1; 7 positions match TRBD1. J gave up 2 bases and V 4 bases, and 2 bases lay outside the gene matches. The CDR3 covers 14 residues. Germline V gene sequence: CDR1 ENHRY, CDR2 SYGVKD. As DNA, the CDR3 is TGTGCCATCAGTGCAGACAGGGCCTACAATGAGCAGTTCTTC. Translating gives CAISADRAYNEQFF.

The chain joins TRBV25-1 to TRBJ2-7; perhaps TRBD2 as D (5 bases). This CDR3 has 11 residues. Germline-derived CDR1 and CDR2 are MGHDK and SYGVNS. The V and J ends lost 6 bases and 5 bases respectively, with 8 bases between them. The CDR3 loop is CASRLVHEQYF. In nucleotides, the CDR3 is TGTGCCAGCAGACTAGTCCACGAGCAGTACTTC.

The gene calls are TRBV6-1 and TRBJ2-7, with TRBD1 matching over 7 bases. This CDR3 is built from 12 residues. The germline CDR1 and CDR2 sequences are MNHNS and SASEGT. V was clipped by 6 bases and J by 6 bases; unmatched bases: 5. As DNA, the CDR3 is TGTGCCAGCAGCCAGACAGGGTTCGAGCAGTACTTC. Translating gives CASSQTGFEQYF.

Ten or more counts support this clonotype. The chain recombines TRBV7-2 with TRBJ2-3; 8 bases line up with TRBD2. Germline values: CDR1 SGHTA, CDR2 FQGNSA. CDR3 length: 17 amino acids. V lost 1 base and J lost 2; bases outside the gene matches: 8. CDR3 sequence reads: CASSLEVGGRTTDTQYF. CDR3 DNA sequence: TGTGCCAGCAGCTTAGAGGTTGGCGGGAGGACCACAGATACGCAGTATTTT.

CDR3 region: CASRDRGNEKLFF. As DNA, the CDR3 is TGTGCCAGCAGAGACAGGGGGAATGAAAAACTGTTTTTT. The chain employs TRBV28 and TRBJ1-4; 9 bases map to TRBD1. CDR3 length: 13 residues. Germline V gene sequence: CDR1 MDHEN, CDR2 SYDVKM. V lost 6 bases, J lost 5 bases, and 1 base stayed unmatched.

This chain uses TRBV30 with TRBJ1-6; no firm D call. Trimming removed 3 bases from V and 0 bases from J, with 12 bases in between. There are 16 residues in the CDR3. Germline V CDR1 and CDR2: GTSNPN, SVGIG (reference sequence). DNA for the CDR3: TGTGCCTGGAGAGAAACTTCGGGCTCCTATAATTCACCCCTCCACTTT. Translated: CAWRETSGSYNSPLHF.